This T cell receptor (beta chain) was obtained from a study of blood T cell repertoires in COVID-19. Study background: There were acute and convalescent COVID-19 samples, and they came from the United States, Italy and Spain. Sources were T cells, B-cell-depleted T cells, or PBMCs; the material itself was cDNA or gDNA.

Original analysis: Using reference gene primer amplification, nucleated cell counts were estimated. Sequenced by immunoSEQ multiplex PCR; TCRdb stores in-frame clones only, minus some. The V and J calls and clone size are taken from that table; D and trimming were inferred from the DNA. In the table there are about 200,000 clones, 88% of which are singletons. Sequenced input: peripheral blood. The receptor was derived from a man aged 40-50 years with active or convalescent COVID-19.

This CDR3 is CASSSRTGLNEKLFF. As DNA, the CDR3 is TGTGCCAGCAGTTCCCGGACAGGACTTAATGAAAAACTGTTTTTT. This chain uses TRBV6-6 with TRBJ1-4; 7 bases match TRBD1. Germline V lookup: CDR1 MNHNY, CDR2 SVGAGI (reference sequence). CDR3 size: 15 residues. The V segment lost 4 bases and the J segment 4 bases; nucleotides outside the gene matches: 6.